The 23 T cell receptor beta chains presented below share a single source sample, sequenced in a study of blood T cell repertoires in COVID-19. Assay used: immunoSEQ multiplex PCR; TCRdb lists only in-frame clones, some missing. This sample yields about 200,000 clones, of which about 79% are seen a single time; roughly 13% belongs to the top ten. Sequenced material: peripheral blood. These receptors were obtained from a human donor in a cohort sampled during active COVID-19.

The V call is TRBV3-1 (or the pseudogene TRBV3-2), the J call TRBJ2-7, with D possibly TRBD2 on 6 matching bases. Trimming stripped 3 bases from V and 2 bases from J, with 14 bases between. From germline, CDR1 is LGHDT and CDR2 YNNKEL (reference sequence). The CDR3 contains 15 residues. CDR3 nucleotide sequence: TGTGCCAGCAGCCAGGAGGGGACCCCAACCTACGAGCAGTACTTC. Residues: CASSQEGTPTYEQYF.

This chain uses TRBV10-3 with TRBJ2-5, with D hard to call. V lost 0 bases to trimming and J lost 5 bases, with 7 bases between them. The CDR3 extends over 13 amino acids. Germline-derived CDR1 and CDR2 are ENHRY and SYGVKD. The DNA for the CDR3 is TGTGCCATCAGTGAGTCGACCGGGGAGACCCAGTACTTC. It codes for CAISESTGETQYF.

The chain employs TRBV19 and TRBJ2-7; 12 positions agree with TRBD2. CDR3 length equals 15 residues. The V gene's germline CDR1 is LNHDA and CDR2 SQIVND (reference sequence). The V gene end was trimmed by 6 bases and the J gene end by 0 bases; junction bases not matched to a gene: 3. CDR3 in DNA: TGTGCCAGTAGCGGGACTAGCGGGCCCTCCTACGAGCAGTACTTC. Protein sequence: CASSGTSGPSYEQYF.

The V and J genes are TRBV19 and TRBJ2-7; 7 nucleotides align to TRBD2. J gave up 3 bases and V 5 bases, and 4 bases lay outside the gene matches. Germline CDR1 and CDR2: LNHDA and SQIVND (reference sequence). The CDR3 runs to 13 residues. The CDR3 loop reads CASSFGTNYEQYF. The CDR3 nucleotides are TGTGCCAGTAGTTTCGGGACTAACTACGAGCAGTACTTC.

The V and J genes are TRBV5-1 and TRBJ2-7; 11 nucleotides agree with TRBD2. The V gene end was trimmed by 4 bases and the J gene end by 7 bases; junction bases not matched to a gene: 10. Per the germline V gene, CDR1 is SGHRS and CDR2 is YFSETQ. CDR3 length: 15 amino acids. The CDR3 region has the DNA TGCGCCAGCAGCCCTAGCGGGAGGCTGTTTGGGGAGCAGTACTTC. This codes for CASSPSGRLFGEQYF.

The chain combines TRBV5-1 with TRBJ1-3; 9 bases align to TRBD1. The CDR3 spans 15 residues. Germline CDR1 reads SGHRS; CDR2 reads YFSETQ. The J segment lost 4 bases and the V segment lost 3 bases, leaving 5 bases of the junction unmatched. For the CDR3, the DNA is TGCGCCAGCAGCTCCGGGACAGGGAACGGAAACACCATATATTTT. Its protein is CASSSGTGNGNTIYF.

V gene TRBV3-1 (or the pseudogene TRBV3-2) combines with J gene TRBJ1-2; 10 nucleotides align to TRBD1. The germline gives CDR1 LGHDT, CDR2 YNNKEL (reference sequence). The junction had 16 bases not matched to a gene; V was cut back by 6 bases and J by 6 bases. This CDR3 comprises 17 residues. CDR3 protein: CASRSLIWGQGNHGYTF. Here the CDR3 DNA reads TGTGCCAGCAGATCCTTAATTTGGGGACAGGGGAACCATGGCTACACCTTC.

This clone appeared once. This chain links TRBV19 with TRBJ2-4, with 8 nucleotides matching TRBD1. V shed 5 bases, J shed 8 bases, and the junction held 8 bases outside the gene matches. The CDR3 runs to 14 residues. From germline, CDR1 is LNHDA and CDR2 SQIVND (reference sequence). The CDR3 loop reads CASSPGRGRDIQYF. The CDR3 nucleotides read TGTGCCAGTAGTCCCGGCAGGGGGCGGGACATTCAGTACTTC. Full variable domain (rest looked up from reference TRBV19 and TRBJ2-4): DGGITQSPKYLFRKEGQNVTLSCEQNLNHDAMYWYRQDPGQGLRLIYYSQIVNDFQKGDIAEGYSVSREKKESFPLTVTSAQKNPTAFYLCASSPGRGRDIQYFGAGTRLSVL.

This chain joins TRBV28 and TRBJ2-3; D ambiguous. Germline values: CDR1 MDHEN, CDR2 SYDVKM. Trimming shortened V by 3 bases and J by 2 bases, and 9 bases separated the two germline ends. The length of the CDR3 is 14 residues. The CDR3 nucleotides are TGTGCCAGCAGTTTCCCTCCTTTCACAGATACGCAGTATTTT. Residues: CASSFPPFTDTQYF.

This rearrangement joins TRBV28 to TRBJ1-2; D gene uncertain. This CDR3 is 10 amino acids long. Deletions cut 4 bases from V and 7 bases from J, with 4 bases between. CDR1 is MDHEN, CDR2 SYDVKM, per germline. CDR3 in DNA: TGTGCCAGCAGTTCTATTGGCTACACCTTC. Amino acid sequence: CASSSIGYTF.

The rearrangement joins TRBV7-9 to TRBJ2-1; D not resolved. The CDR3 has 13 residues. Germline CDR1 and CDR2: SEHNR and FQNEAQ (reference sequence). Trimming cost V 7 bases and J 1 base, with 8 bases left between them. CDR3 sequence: CASMRSSYNEQFF. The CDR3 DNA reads TGTGCCAGCATGAGGAGTTCCTACAATGAGCAGTTCTTC.

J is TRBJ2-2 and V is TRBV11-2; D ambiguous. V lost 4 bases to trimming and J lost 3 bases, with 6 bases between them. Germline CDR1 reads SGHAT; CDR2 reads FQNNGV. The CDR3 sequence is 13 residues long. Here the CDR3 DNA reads TGTGCCAGCAGCTCTCGGTACACCGGGGAGCTGTTTTTT. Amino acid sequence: CASSSRYTGELFF. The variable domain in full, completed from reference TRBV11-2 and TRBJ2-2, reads EAGVAQSPRYKIIEKRQSVAFWCNPISGHATLYWYQQILGQGPKLLIQFQNNGVVDDSQLPKDRFSAERLKGVDSTLKIQPAKLEDSAVYLCASSSRYTGELFFGEGSRLTVL.

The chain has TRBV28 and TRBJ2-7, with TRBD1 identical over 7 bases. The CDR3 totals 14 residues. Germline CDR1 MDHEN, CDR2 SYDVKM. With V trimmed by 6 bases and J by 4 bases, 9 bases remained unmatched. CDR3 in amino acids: CASRGPTGYYEQYF. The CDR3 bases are TGTGCCAGCAGGGGCCCGACAGGGTATTACGAGCAGTACTTC.

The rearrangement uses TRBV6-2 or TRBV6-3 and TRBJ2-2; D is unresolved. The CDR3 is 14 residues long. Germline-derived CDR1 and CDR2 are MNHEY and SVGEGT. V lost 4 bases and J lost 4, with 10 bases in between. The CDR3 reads CASSFLVTTGELFF. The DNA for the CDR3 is TGTGCCAGCAGTTTTCTAGTGACCACCGGGGAGCTGTTTTTT.

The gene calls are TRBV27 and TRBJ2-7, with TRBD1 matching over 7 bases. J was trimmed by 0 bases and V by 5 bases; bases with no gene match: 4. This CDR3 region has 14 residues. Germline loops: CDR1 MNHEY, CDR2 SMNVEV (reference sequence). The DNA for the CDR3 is TGTGCCAGCAGTCCCTGGACAGGCTCCTACGAGCAGTACTTC. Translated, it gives CASSPWTGSYEQYF.

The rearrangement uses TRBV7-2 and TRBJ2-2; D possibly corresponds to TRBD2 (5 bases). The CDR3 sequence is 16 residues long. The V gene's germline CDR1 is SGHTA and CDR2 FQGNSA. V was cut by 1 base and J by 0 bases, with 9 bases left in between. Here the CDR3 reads CASSLGPSTNTGELFF. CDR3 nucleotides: TGTGCCAGCAGCTTAGGGCCTAGCACGAACACCGGGGAGCTGTTTTTT.

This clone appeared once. CDR3 bases: TGCGCCAGCAGTGAGATACAGGGAGGGTACGAGCAGTACTTC. This translates into CASSEIQGGYEQYF. The chain has TRBV10-2 and TRBJ2-7, with a weak D call TRBD2 (7 bases). The CDR3 extends over 14 amino acids. Germline-derived CDR1 and CDR2 are WSHSY and SAAADI. V dropped 2 bases and J dropped 4 bases, with 12 bases sitting between them.

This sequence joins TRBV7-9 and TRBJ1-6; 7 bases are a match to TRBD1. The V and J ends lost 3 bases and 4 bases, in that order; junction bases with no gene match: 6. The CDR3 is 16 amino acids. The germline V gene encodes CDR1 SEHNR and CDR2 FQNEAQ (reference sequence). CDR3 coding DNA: TGTGCCAGCAGCTTGTTGGACAGGACATATAATTCACCCCTCCACTTT. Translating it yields CASSLLDRTYNSPLHF.

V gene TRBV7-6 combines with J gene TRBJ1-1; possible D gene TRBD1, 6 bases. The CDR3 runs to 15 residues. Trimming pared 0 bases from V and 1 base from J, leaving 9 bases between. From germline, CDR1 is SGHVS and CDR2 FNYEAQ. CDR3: CASSLAAGANTEAFF. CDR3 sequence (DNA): TGTGCCAGCAGCTTAGCGGCAGGGGCGAACACTGAAGCTTTCTTT.

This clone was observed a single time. The chain's CDR3 is CASSFTRLAGGPSSYNEQFF. CDR3 DNA: TGTGCCAGCAGTTTCACAAGACTAGCGGGAGGCCCCAGCTCCTACAATGAGCAGTTCTTC. J is TRBJ2-1 and V is TRBV27; TRBD2 matches 13 bases. CDR3 length: 20 amino acids. V lost 3 bases to trimming and J lost 0 bases; unmatched junction nucleotides: 11. Germline loops: CDR1 MNHEY, CDR2 SMNVEV (reference sequence).

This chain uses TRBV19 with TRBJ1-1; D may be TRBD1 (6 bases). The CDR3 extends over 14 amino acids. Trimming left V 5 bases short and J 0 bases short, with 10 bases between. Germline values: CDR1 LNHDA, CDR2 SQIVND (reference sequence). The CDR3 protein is CASSARQVNTEAFF. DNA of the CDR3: TGTGCCAGTAGTGCCAGACAGGTGAACACTGAAGCTTTCTTT.

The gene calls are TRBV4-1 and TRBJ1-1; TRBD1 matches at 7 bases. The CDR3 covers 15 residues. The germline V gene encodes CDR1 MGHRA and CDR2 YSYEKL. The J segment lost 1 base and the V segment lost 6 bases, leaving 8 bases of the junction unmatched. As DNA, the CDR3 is TGCGCCAGCAGTCAGACGACAGGGAAGAACACTGAAGCTTTCTTT. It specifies CASSQTTGKNTEAFF.

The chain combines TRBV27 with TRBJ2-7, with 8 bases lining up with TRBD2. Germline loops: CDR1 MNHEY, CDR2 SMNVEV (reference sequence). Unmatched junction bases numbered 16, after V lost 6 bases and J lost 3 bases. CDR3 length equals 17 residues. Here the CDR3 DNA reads TGTGCCAGCAGATCGGGCAGGGAACCTAGCGGGCTCTACGAGCAGTACTTC. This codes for CASRSGREPSGLYEQYF.